This T cell receptor (beta chain) was sequenced in a study of metastatic and nonmetastatic thyroid tumors. Overall study: Repertoires were compared across blood and tumor or nodule tissue from malignant and benign thyroid patients. Study-wide points: Malignant thyroid tumors reportedly exceeded benign nodules significantly in TCR beta diversity, with the difference appearing in blood and tumor.

In the original workflow: Across clinicopathological groups, CDR3 differences served as the basis for building a distant-metastasis classifier for papillary thyroid cancer. With MiXCR, TCRdb reprocessed the PCR reads. Clone size and V and J calls follow TCRdb, not the original study. The repertoire holds about 38,000 clones, about 25% seen once, with approximately 9.9% in the top ten. Ahead of thyroid surgery, no patient had received treatment of any kind. This CDR3 region has 17 residues. Germline CDR1 is WNHNN and CDR2 is SYGVQD (reference sequence). After removal of 4 bases from V and 5 bases from J, the junction contained 14 bases not matched to a gene. This clone has a count of ten or more. Its specificity is unknown.

This TCR was sampled from a female donor with papillary thyroid cancer or a benign thyroid nodule (not recorded which). Some clones in this sample may be carry-over from other donors' samples. The gene calls are TRBV10-1 and TRBJ2-5; 9 bases match TRBD2. The sequenced material came from blood. The CDR3 reads CASSAGLTSGFRETQYF. The CDR3 DNA follows: TGCGCCAGCAGTGCCGGCCTGACTAGCGGATTCCGGGAGACCCAGTACTTC.